This T cell receptor (beta chain) was observed in a study of T cell responses to AZD1222 COVID-19 vaccine. The repertoire was sequenced with immunoSEQ multiplex PCR; TCRdb's copy has only in-frame clones and lacks some. The table lists some 130,000 clones, approximately 91% of them singletons. The germline gives CDR1 MNHEY, CDR2 SMNVEV (reference sequence). This CDR3 comprises 13 residues. Trimming stripped 5 bases from V and 2 bases from J, with 9 bases between. Turning to this clone: Antigen specificity is unknown.

Broader study findings: Clonal diversity was possibly underestimated, and the donors were mostly white British, with more females.

This chain connects TRBV27 to TRBJ2-5; D is perhaps TRBD1 (5 bases). The TCR comes from an adult in good health. Sequencing used peripheral blood, obtained on day 0 of AZD1222 vaccination. CDR3 in amino acids: CASSPQGQETQYF. In nucleotides, the CDR3 is TGTGCCAGCAGTCCCCAGGGTCAAGAGACCCAGTACTTC.